The 27 T cell receptor beta chains below come from one sample, sequenced in a study of blood T cell repertoires in COVID-19. Clones were sequenced by immunoSEQ multiplex PCR, and TCRdb holds only the in-frame ones, with some missing. The repertoire consists of 140,000 to 150,000 clones, with 88% occurring once and the leading ten covering roughly 2.1%. The material sequenced was peripheral blood. All receptors come from a human donor in a cohort sampled during active COVID-19.

The chain joins TRBV28 to TRBJ2-5, with TRBD1 matching 9 bases. The CDR3 contains 18 residues. V was clipped by 2 bases and J by 4 bases; unmatched bases: 14. CDR1 and CDR2 (germline): MDHEN, SYDVKM. The CDR3 here is CASSLVGPGGTGRETQYF. The CDR3 DNA reads as TGTGCCAGCAGTTTAGTAGGGCCGGGCGGGACAGGGCGAGAGACCCAGTACTTC.

The chain employs TRBV6-5 and TRBJ1-1, with TRBD1 matching over 7 bases. Germline CDR1 and CDR2: MNHEY and SVGAGI. The CDR3 has 14 residues. V shed 6 bases and J 6 bases; nucleotides not matched to a gene: 10. In DNA form, the CDR3 reads TGTGCCAGCAGGGACGACAGGGTATACTCTGAAGCTTTCTTT. Residues: CASRDDRVYSEAFF.

V usage is TRBV25-1 and J usage is TRBJ1-1; TRBD1 might be the D (5 bases). The CDR3 spans 12 residues. In germline, CDR1 is MGHDK, CDR2 SYGVNS. Trimming left V 5 bases short and J 5 bases short, with 9 bases between. This CDR3 reads CASSPGHTEAFF. The CDR3 region has the DNA TGTGCCAGCAGTCCAGGGCATACTGAAGCTTTCTTT.

V gene TRBV5-1 combines with J gene TRBJ2-7, with TRBD1 matching over 8 bases. The V segment lost 0 bases and the J segment 5 bases; nucleotides outside the gene matches: 13. The CDR3 sequence is 17 residues long. CDR1 and CDR2 (germline): SGHRS, YFSETQ. Here the CDR3 DNA reads TGCGCCAGCAGCTTGGAGGCCACCAGGGGGCTTCTGGACGAGCAGTACTTC. This gives the protein CASSLEATRGLLDEQYF.

The CDR3 bases are TGTGCCAGCAGCCAAAACAGGGGACAATCACCCCTCCACTTT. Amino acids: CASSQNRGQSPLHF. This chain uses TRBV4-2 with TRBJ1-6; 7 nucleotides align to TRBD1. The CDR3 length is 14 residues. Germline CDR1 is LGHNA and CDR2 is YNFKEQ. The junction had 5 bases not matched to a gene; V was cut back by 2 bases and J by 10 bases.

V and J are TRBV5-1 and TRBJ2-3, with 8 bases that match TRBD2. CDR1 SGHRS and CDR2 YFSETQ come from the germline V gene. V lost 2 bases, J lost 0 bases, and 5 bases stayed unmatched. The CDR3 is made up of 16 amino acids. CDR3 in DNA: TGCGCCAGCAGCTTTTCTAGCGGGTTGAGCACAGATACGCAGTATTTT. Amino acid sequence: CASSFSSGLSTDTQYF.

The CDR3 region is CASSLTGIGTSGSRVHNEQFF. The CDR3, as DNA: TGTGCCAGCAGCCTAACTGGTATCGGGACTAGCGGGTCCAGGGTCCACAATGAGCAGTTCTTC. The J gene is TRBJ2-1, the V gene TRBV4-2, with 12 bases matching TRBD2. Germline lookup yields CDR1 LGHNA and CDR2 YNFKEQ. Germline trimming cut 4 bases from V and 5 bases from J; bases unmatched to any gene: 21. The length of the CDR3 is 21 residues.

V and J are TRBV7-8 and TRBJ1-5; D may be TRBD1 (5 bases). The CDR3 runs to 12 residues. The V end was cut by 5 bases, the J end by 8 bases, with 10 bases between. Germline lookup yields CDR1 SGHVS and CDR2 FQNEAQ. DNA of the CDR3: TGTGCCAGCAGCGGGACTGGGGAGCCCCAGCATTTT. This sequence encodes CASSGTGEPQHF.

This clone was observed once. The chain carries TRBV10-2 and TRBJ2-7, with 8 bases matching TRBD1. The CDR3 has 14 residues. CDR1 and CDR2 (germline): WSHSY, SAAADI. The V gene end was trimmed by 6 bases and the J gene end by 3 bases; junction bases not matched to a gene: 7. CDR3 sequence reads: CASSPAGGIYEQYF. CDR3 DNA: TGCGCCAGCAGCCCCGCAGGGGGCATCTACGAGCAGTACTTC.

The chain recombines TRBV18 with TRBJ2-1; D may be TRBD2 (5 bases). The V end lost 3 bases, the J end lost 8 bases, and 14 bases lay between the germline ends. Germline-derived CDR1 and CDR2 are KGHSH and LQKENI. The CDR3 spans 14 residues. CDR3 coding DNA: TGTGCCAGCTCACCCGGTACTAGTACCCATGAGCAGTTCTTC. It codes for CASSPGTSTHEQFF.

The table lists this clone with a count of one. The chain combines TRBV9 with TRBJ2-3, with 15 bases identical to TRBD2. The CDR3 totals 16 residues. J lost 2 bases, V lost 3 bases, and 1 base had no gene match. Per germline, CDR1 SGDLS and CDR2 YYNGEE. CDR3 in amino acids: CASSGTSGRATDTQYF. In DNA, the CDR3 is TGTGCCAGCAGCGGGACTAGCGGGAGGGCCACAGATACGCAGTATTTT.

The chain employs TRBV18 and TRBJ1-1, with D possibly matching TRBD1 (6 bases). V lost 7 bases and J 3 bases, leaving 12 bases between the germline ends. CDR3 length: 13 residues. The germline V gene has CDR1 KGHSH and CDR2 LQKENI. The CDR3 DNA sequence: TGTGCCAGCTTGAGGGGGACGGACACTGAAGCTTTCTTT. Its protein product is CASLRGTDTEAFF.

V usage is TRBV28 and J usage is TRBJ1-2, with a weak D call TRBD1 (5 bases). V gave up 8 bases and J gave up 5 bases, with 24 bases separating them. This CDR3 contains 16 residues. CDR1 is MDHEN and CDR2 is SYDVKM in the germline V gene. This CDR3 is CASGPMAGPQTYGYTF. The CDR3 DNA follows: TGTGCCAGCGGCCCTATGGCAGGGCCACAAACTTATGGCTACACCTTC.

This chain joins TRBV7-2 and TRBJ2-1; tentatively, D is TRBD2 (5 bases). Deletions cut 7 bases from V and 8 bases from J, with 12 bases between. This CDR3 has 12 amino acids. Germline CDR1 reads SGHTA; CDR2 reads FQGNSA. CDR3 loop: CASTPASYEQFF. The DNA of the CDR3 is TGTGCCAGCACCCCAGCTAGCTATGAGCAGTTCTTC.

The gene calls are TRBV24-1 and TRBJ2-1; 9 nucleotides align to TRBD2. This CDR3 region has 16 residues. Germline V CDR1 and CDR2: KGHDR, SFDVKD. The trim removed 1 base at V and 6 bases at J, leaving 6 bases unmatched. In nucleotides, the CDR3 is TGTGCCACCAGTGATTTTGGGCGGGAGGGCCTCAATGAGCAGTTCTTC. Its protein product is CATSDFGREGLNEQFF.

The genes are TRBV9 and TRBJ1-1, with no clear D. This CDR3 is built from 14 residues. CDR1 and CDR2 from the germline V gene are SGDLS and YYNGEE. Deletions cut 0 bases from V and 0 bases from J, with 6 bases between. Written as DNA, the CDR3 is TGTGCCAGCAGCGTAGACACATTGAACACTGAAGCTTTCTTT. Translated, it gives CASSVDTLNTEAFF.

The chain is built from TRBV18 and TRBJ2-3; unclear D gene. Germline V gene lookup returns CDR1 KGHSH and CDR2 LQKENI. The CDR3 is 16 residues long. V was clipped by 1 base and J by 1 base, with 12 bases between them. The CDR3 DNA is TGTGCCAGCTCACCACTCCTCGGTGGAGGCACAGATACGCAGTATTTT. This codes for CASSPLLGGGTDTQYF.

The chain joins TRBV7-2 to TRBJ1-2; 7 nucleotides align to TRBD1. The length of the CDR3 is 14 residues. The V segment lost 5 bases and the J segment 6 bases; nucleotides outside the gene matches: 9. Germline CDR1 is SGHTA and CDR2 is FQGNSA. The CDR3 loop is CASSPGGIVHGYTF. DNA of the CDR3: TGTGCCAGCAGCCCAGGGGGAATCGTCCATGGCTACACCTTC.

In this sample, this clone turned up once. The chain carries TRBV28 and TRBJ1-5, with a weak D call TRBD1 (5 bases). CDR3 length: 13 residues. V gave up 7 bases and J gave up 2 bases, with 9 bases separating them. Germline V CDR1 and CDR2: MDHEN, SYDVKM. DNA for the CDR3: TGTGCCAGCATAGCGGGGGGCAATCAGCCCCAGCATTTT. Translation: CASIAGGNQPQHF. The full variable domain, in which reference TRBV28 and TRBJ1-5 provide the parts outside the CDR3, is DVKVTQSSRYLVKRTGEKVFLECVQDMDHENMFWYRQDPGLGLRLIYFSYDVKMKEKGDIPEGYSVSREKKERFSLILESASTNQTSMYLCASIAGGNQPQHFGDGTRLSIL.

V and J are TRBV6-2 or TRBV6-3 and TRBJ2-1; TRBD2 agrees at 10 bases. The germline V gene encodes CDR1 MNHEY and CDR2 SVGEGT. The CDR3 length is 18 residues. Trimming cost V 2 bases and J 4 bases; bases outside gene matches: 11. The CDR3 nucleotides read TGTGCCAGCAGTTACCCAACCTATAGCGGGAGGATTTACAATGAGCAGTTCTTC. Protein product: CASSYPTYSGRIYNEQFF.

The chain employs TRBV28 and TRBJ2-5, with D possibly TRBD2 on 6 matching bases. This CDR3 spans 14 amino acids. V lost 7 bases and J lost 4, with 16 bases in between. CDR1 MDHEN and CDR2 SYDVKM come from the germline V gene. DNA for the CDR3: TGTGCCAGCAAACTCGGGAGCAGCCGAGAGACCCAGTACTTC. Protein sequence: CASKLGSSRETQYF.

The rearrangement joins TRBV14 to TRBJ2-1; possible D gene TRBD2, 6 bases. Germline V lookup: CDR1 SGHDN, CDR2 FVKESK. Trimming left V 1 base short and J 6 bases short, with 10 bases between. The CDR3 is 14 residues long. CDR3 in amino acids: CASSQAGVVNEQFF. The CDR3 bases are TGTGCCAGCAGCCAAGCGGGAGTTGTCAATGAGCAGTTCTTC.

This rearrangement joins TRBV10-3 to TRBJ1-2; no definite D call. The germline V gene has CDR1 ENHRY and CDR2 SYGVKD. The V end lost 10 bases, the J end lost 2 bases, and 23 bases lay between the germline ends. The CDR3 runs 16 residues. CDR3 sequence (DNA): TGTGCCACCAAAAAAGGTGCAGGAAATTACAACTATGGCTACACCTTC. It is translated as CATKKGAGNYNYGYTF.

The chain combines TRBV7-3 with TRBJ1-1, with a possible D match to TRBD1 (5 bases). Germline CDR1 reads SGHTA; CDR2 reads FQGTGA. Trimming stripped 1 base from V and 2 bases from J, with 11 bases between. CDR3 size: 15 residues. CDR3 in amino acids: CASSLIWGGNTEAFF. CDR3 nucleotides: TGTGCCAGCAGCTTAATCTGGGGGGGTAACACTGAAGCTTTCTTT.

This clone was counted a single time. V usage is TRBV7-6 and J usage is TRBJ2-7; 9 bases match TRBD1. The CDR3 has 15 amino acids. V was clipped by 1 base and J by 1 base; unmatched bases: 2. Germline V gene lookup returns CDR1 SGHVS and CDR2 FNYEAQ. In nucleotides, the CDR3 is TGTGCCAGCAGCTTAGACGGGACAGGGTCCTACGAGCAGTACTTC. Translating gives CASSLDGTGSYEQYF. The full variable domain, with the rest looked up from reference TRBV7-6 and TRBJ2-7, is GAGVSQSPRYKVTKRGQDVALRCDPISGHVSLYWYRQALGQGPEFLTYFNYEAQQDKSGLPNDRFSAERPEGSISTLTIQRTEQRDSAMYRCASSLDGTGSYEQYFGPGTRLTVT.

V usage is TRBV2 and J usage is TRBJ1-5; D ambiguous. The CDR3 spans 15 residues. The ends were cut back, 4 bases at V and 1 base at J, with 11 bases in the middle. Germline values: CDR1 SNHLY, CDR2 FYNNEI. CDR3 sequence (DNA): TGTGCCAGCAGTGGCAATGGACTGAGCAATCAGCCCCAGCATTTT. Encoded protein: CASSGNGLSNQPQHF.

The J gene is TRBJ1-1, the V gene TRBV10-3; tentative D call: TRBD1 (6 bases). The CDR3 has 15 amino acids. Trimming removed 1 base from V and 1 base from J, with 10 bases in between. Germline CDR1 and CDR2: ENHRY and SYGVKD. This CDR3 is CAISEFAGENTEAFF. In nucleotides, the CDR3 is TGTGCCATCAGTGAGTTCGCAGGGGAGAACACTGAAGCTTTCTTT.